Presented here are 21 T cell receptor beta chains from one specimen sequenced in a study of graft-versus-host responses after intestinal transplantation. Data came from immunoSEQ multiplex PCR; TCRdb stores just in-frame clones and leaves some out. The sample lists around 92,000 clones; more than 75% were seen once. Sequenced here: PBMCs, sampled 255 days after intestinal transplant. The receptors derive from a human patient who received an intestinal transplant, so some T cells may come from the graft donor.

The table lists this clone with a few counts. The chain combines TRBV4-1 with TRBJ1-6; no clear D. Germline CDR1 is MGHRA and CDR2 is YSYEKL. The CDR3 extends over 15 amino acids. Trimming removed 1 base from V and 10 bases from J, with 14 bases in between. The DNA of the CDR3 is TGCGCCAGCAGCCAAGTGCCCGGGTATGGGTCACCCCTCCACTTT. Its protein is CASSQVPGYGSPLHF.

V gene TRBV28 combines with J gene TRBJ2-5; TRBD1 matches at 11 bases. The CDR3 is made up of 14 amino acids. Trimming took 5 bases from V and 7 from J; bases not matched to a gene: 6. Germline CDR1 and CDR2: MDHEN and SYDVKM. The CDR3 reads CASSHTGTGGTQYF. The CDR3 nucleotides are TGTGCCAGCAGTCACACCGGGACAGGGGGGACCCAGTACTTC.

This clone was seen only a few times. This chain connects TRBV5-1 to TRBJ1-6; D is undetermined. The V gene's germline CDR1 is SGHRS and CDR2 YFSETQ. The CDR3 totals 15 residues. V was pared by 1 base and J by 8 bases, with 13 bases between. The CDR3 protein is CASSLSPGGDSPLHF. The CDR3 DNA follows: TGCGCCAGCAGCTTGTCGCCCGGTGGGGATTCACCCCTCCACTTT.

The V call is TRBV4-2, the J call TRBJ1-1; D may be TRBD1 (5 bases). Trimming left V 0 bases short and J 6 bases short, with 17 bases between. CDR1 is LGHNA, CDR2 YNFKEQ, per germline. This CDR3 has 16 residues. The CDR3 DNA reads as TGTGCCAGCAGCCAAGAAACCCGGACGAGCAGGGCTGAAGCTTTCTTT. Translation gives CASSQETRTSRAEAFF.

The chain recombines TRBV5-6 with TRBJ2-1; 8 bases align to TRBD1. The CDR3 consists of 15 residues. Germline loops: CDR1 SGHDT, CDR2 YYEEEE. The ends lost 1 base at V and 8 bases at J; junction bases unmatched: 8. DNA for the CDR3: TGTGCCAGCAGCTTGTATCAGGGGGCGAAGGATGAGCAGTTCTTC. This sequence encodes CASSLYQGAKDEQFF.

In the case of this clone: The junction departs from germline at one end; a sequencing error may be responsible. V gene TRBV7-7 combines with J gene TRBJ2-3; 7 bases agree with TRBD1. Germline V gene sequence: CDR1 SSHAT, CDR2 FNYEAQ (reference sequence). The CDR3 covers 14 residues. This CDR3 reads CASSPGTGTDTQYF. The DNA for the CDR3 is TGTGCTAGCAGCCCCGGGACAGGCACAGATACGCAGTATTTT.

The CDR3 DNA sequence: TGTGCCAGCAGTTACGAGGTTGACTACAATCAGCCCCAGCATTTT. It is translated as CASSYEVDYNQPQHF. The chain joins TRBV6-6 to TRBJ1-5; D is uncertain. Germline lookup yields CDR1 MNHNY and CDR2 SVGAGI (reference sequence). The CDR3 loop spans 15 amino acids. The ends were cut back, 2 bases at V and 3 bases at J, with 11 bases in the middle.

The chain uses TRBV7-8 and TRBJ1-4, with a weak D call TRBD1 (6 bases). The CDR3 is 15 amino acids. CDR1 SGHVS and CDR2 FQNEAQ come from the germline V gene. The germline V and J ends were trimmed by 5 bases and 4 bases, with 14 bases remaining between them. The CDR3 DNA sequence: TGTGCCAGCAGCGGAAGGGACAAACTTAATGAAAAACTGTTTTTT. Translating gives CASSGRDKLNEKLFF.

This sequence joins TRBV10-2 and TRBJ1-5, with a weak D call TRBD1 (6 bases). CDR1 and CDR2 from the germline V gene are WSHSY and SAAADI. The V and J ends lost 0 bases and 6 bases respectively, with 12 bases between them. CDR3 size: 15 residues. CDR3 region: CASSESSKGGQPQHF. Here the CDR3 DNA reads TGCGCCAGCAGTGAGTCATCCAAAGGGGGTCAGCCCCAGCATTTT.

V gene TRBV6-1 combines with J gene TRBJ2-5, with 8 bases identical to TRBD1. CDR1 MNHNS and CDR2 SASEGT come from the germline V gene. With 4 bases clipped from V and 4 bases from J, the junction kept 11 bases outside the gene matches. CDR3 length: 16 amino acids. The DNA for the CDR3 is TGTGCCAGCAGTGTAGCTTCCGGGACAGGAGGAGAGACCCAGTACTTC. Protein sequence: CASSVASGTGGETQYF.

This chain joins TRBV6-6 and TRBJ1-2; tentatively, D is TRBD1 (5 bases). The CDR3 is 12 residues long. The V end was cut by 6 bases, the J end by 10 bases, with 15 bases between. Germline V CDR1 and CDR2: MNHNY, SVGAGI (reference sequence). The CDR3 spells CASSEGRGLYTF. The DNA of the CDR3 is TGTGCCAGCAGCGAGGGTCGGGGCCTCTACACCTTC.

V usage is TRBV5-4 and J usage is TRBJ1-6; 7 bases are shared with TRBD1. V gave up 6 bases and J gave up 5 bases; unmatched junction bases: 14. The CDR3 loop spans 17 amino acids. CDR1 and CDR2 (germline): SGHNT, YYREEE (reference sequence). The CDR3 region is CASTPGGDSRDNSPLHF. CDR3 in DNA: TGTGCCAGCACCCCTGGGGGGGACAGTAGAGATAATTCACCCCTCCACTTT.

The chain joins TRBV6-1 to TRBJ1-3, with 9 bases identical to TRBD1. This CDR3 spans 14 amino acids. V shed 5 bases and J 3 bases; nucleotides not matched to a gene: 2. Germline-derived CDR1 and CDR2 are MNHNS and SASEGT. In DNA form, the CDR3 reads TGTGCCAGCAGTACGACAGGGGGTGGAAACACCATATATTTT. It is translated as CASSTTGGGNTIYF.

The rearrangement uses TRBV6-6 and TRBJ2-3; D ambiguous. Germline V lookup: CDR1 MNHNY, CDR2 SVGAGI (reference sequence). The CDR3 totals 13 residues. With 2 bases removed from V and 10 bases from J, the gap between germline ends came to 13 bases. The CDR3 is CASSYDSPRAQYF. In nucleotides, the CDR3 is TGTGCCAGCAGTTACGATTCCCCGCGCGCGCAGTATTTT.

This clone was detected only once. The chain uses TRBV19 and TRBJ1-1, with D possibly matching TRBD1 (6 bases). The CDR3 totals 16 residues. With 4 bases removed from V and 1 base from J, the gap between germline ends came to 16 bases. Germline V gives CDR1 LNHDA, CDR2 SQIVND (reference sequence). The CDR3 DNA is TGTGCCAGTAGTAGCTTATCGGGGGCAAGGAACACTGAAGCTTTCTTT. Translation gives CASSSLSGARNTEAFF.

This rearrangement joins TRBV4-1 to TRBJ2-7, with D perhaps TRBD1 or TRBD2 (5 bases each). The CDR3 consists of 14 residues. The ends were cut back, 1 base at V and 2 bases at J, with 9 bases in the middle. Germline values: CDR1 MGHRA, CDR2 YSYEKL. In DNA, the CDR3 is TGCGCCAGCAGCCAAGTACGGGGACCCTACGAGCAGTACTTC. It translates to CASSQVRGPYEQYF.

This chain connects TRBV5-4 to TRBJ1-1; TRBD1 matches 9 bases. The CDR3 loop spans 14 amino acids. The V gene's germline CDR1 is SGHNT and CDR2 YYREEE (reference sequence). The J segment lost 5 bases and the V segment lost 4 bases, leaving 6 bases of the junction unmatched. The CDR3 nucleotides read TGTGCCAGCAGCCAACAGGGGGCGCGGACTGAAGCTTTCTTT. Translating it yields CASSQQGARTEAFF.

The CDR3 region has the DNA TGTGCCAGCAGCTTGGAGGGGCGACAGGGTGGTTATCCACCCCTCCACTTT. It specifies CASSLEGRQGGYPPLHF. The genes are TRBV5-6 and TRBJ1-6, with TRBD1 identical over 7 bases. Germline assignment: CDR1 SGHDT and CDR2 YYEEEE. This CDR3 is built from 17 residues. V was pared by 0 bases and J by 11 bases, with 14 bases of the junction left unmatched.

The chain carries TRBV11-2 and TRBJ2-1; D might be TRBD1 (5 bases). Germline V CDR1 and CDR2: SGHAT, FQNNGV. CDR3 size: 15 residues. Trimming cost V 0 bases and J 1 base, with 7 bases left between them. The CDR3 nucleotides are TGTGCCAGCAGCTTAGATGCAGGGTCCTACAATGAGCAGTTCTTC. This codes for CASSLDAGSYNEQFF.

The chain's CDR3 is CASSFIGGGTEAFF. CDR3 nucleotides: TGTGCCAGCAGTTTCATAGGGGGGGGGACTGAAGCTTTCTTT. The rearrangement joins TRBV27 to TRBJ1-1, with D tentatively TRBD1 (6 bases). The germline gives CDR1 MNHEY, CDR2 SMNVEV (reference sequence). The CDR3 covers 14 residues. V lost 3 bases to trimming and J lost 5 bases, with 13 bases between them.

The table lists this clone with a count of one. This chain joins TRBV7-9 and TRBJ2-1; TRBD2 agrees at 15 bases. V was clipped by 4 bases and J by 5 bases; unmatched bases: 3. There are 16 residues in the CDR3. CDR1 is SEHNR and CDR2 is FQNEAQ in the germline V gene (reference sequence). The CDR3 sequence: CASSSRTSGGDNEQFF. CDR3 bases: TGTGCCAGCAGCTCCCGGACTAGCGGGGGGGACAATGAGCAGTTCTTC.